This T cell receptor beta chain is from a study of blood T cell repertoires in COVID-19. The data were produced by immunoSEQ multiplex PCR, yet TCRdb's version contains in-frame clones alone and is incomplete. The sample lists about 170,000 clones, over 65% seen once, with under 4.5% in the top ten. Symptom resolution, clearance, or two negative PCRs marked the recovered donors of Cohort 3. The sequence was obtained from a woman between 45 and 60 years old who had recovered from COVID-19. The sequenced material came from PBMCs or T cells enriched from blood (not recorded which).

The CDR3 spells CASKASGPYTQYF. The CDR3 nucleotides read TGTGCCAGCAAGGCTAGCGGGCCTTATACGCAGTATTTT. V usage is TRBV12-3 or TRBV12-4 and J usage is TRBJ2-3; 8 bases are a match to TRBD2. The CDR3 spans 13 residues. Trimming removed 7 bases from V and 7 bases from J; junction bases left unmatched: 7.